Shown below are 31 T cell receptor beta chains from a single sample sequenced in a study of CD8 T cells in ankylosing spondylitis. TCRdb reprocessed the 5' RACE reads with MiXCR, giving one entry per CDR3 protein. This table holds 250,000 to 300,000 distinct CDR3 sequences, roughly 20% found once. Sequenced material: blood, either unsorted or a sorted T cell fraction (not recorded which). Receptors were obtained from a male donor with ankylosing spondylitis or in good health (not recorded which).

V is TRBV5-1 and J is TRBJ1-6; the D gene is possibly TRBD1 (5 bases). This CDR3 is 14 amino acids long. V gave up 0 bases and J gave up 7 bases, with 8 bases separating them. CDR1 is SGHRS and CDR2 is YFSETQ in the germline V gene. CDR3 DNA sequence: TGCGCCAGCAGCTTGGAAGGGGCCAATTCACCCCTCCACTTT. Translated: CASSLEGANSPLHF.

The genes are TRBV5-1 and TRBJ2-1; 7 nucleotides agree with TRBD2. Losses at the gene ends were 1 base for V and 8 bases for J; bases not matched to a gene: 9. CDR3 length: 15 amino acids. Germline-derived CDR1 and CDR2 are SGHRS and YFSETQ. CDR3 region: CASSLRSGIADEQFF. The CDR3 coding sequence is TGCGCCAGCAGCTTGAGAAGCGGGATTGCGGATGAGCAGTTCTTC.

The chain couples TRBV4-1 to TRBJ2-5; no clear D gene. CDR1 and CDR2 (germline): MGHRA, YSYEKL. Trimming removed 2 bases from V and 5 bases from J, with 12 bases in between. The CDR3 loop spans 14 amino acids. As DNA, the CDR3 is TGCGCCAGCAGCCAATACGAAGTGGGGGAGACCCAGTACTTC. Encoded protein: CASSQYEVGETQYF.

V usage is TRBV7-3 and J usage is TRBJ1-1; possibly TRBD1 for D (5 bases). This CDR3 comprises 15 residues. Between the trimmed V and J ends, which lost 5 bases and 1 base, there was a span of 14 bases. Germline V CDR1 and CDR2: SGHTA, FQGTGA. CDR3 DNA: TGTGCCAGCAGCCCACACGGGGGGGAGAACACTGAAGCTTTCTTT. It is translated as CASSPHGGENTEAFF. The full variable domain, with the rest looked up from reference TRBV7-3 and TRBJ1-1, is GAGVSQTPSNKVTEKGKYVELRCDPISGHTALYWYRQSLGQGPEFLIYFQGTGAADDSGLPNDRFFAVRPEGSVSTLKIQRTERGDSAVYLCASSPHGGENTEAFFGQGTRLTVV.

The V call is TRBV7-8, the J call TRBJ2-1; 11 bases match TRBD1. This CDR3 contains 15 residues. Germline lookup yields CDR1 SGHVS and CDR2 FQNEAQ. V lost 3 bases and J lost 8; bases outside the gene matches: 6. This CDR3 reads CASSFGDRGVYEQFF. As DNA, the CDR3 is TGTGCCAGCAGCTTCGGGGACAGGGGGGTTTATGAGCAGTTCTTC.

This clonotype was recorded at least ten times. The rearrangement links TRBV29-1 to TRBJ2-1, with TRBD2 identical over 13 bases. Germline V CDR1 and CDR2: SQVTM, ANQGSEA. The junction had 3 bases not matched to a gene; V was cut back by 0 bases and J by 4 bases. The CDR3 extends over 16 amino acids. DNA of the CDR3: TGCAGCGTTGAAGATGGGGGACTAGCGGGGTACAATGAGCAGTTCTTC. This translates into CSVEDGGLAGYNEQFF.

The chain carries TRBV3-1 and TRBJ2-1; the D call may be TRBD1 or TRBD2 (6 bases each). The CDR3 is 14 residues long. Germline-derived CDR1 and CDR2 are LGHDT and YNNKEL (reference sequence). The V and J ends lost 2 bases and 2 bases respectively, with 7 bases between them. Here the CDR3 DNA reads TGTGCCAGCAGCCAAAGGGGGGCCTACAATGAGCAGTTCTTC. This codes for CASSQRGAYNEQFF.

This clonotype was counted a few times. The V call is TRBV29-1, the J call TRBJ2-1; the match to TRBD2 covers 7 bases. This CDR3 region has 15 residues. The V and J ends lost 7 bases and 3 bases, in that order; junction bases with no gene match: 12. Germline V gives CDR1 SQVTM, CDR2 ANQGSEA. The CDR3 sequence: CSGGGRQVIYNEQFF. The CDR3 DNA is TGCAGCGGGGGGGGAAGGCAGGTGATCTACAATGAGCAGTTCTTC.

This chain uses TRBV10-3 with TRBJ2-7; 7 bases line up with TRBD1. The germline CDR1 and CDR2 sequences are ENHRY and SYGVKD. This CDR3 has 14 amino acids. In DNA, the CDR3 is TGTGCCATCAGTGAGTCGACAGGGAACTACGGGCAGTACGTC. Its translation is CAISESTGNYGQYV.

The V and J genes are TRBV7-8 and TRBJ2-5; 10 bases fit TRBD1. CDR1 is SGHVS and CDR2 is FQNEAQ in the germline V gene. The CDR3 spans 15 residues. The J segment lost 5 bases and the V segment lost 3 bases, leaving 6 bases of the junction unmatched. This CDR3 reads CASSLDRGDSETQYF. CDR3 coding DNA: TGTGCCAGCAGCTTGGACAGGGGGGATTCGGAGACCCAGTACTTC.

The chain employs TRBV12-3 or TRBV12-4 and TRBJ2-2; 10 bases agree with TRBD1. The CDR3 has 16 residues. V shed 6 bases and J 5 bases; nucleotides not matched to a gene: 9. DNA for the CDR3: TGTGCCAGCAGACCCGACAGGGGGCGCATAACCGGGGAGCTGTTTTTT. This codes for CASRPDRGRITGELFF.

DNA for the CDR3: TGCGCCAGCAGCGGCGGGCTAGACGCAGATACGCAGTATTTT. Encoded protein: CASSGGLDADTQYF. The chain carries TRBV5-1 and TRBJ2-3; TRBD2 might be the D (5 bases). The CDR3 is 14 residues long. Trimming took 4 bases from V and 4 from J, leaving 13 bases between them. The V gene's germline CDR1 is SGHRS and CDR2 YFSETQ.

This clonotype was picked up a small number of times. The chain carries TRBV20-1 and TRBJ1-2, with a weak D call TRBD1 (5 bases). CDR1 DFQATT and CDR2 SNEGSKA come from the germline V gene (reference sequence). V was pared by 0 bases and J by 4 bases, with 12 bases between. There are 14 residues in the CDR3. The CDR3 sequence: CSARDQGLGYGYTF. In nucleotides, the CDR3 is TGCAGTGCTAGAGATCAGGGATTAGGCTATGGCTACACCTTC.

The chain recombines TRBV10-2 with TRBJ2-1; 9 bases fit TRBD1. This CDR3 comprises 14 residues. Germline trimming cut 6 bases from V and 5 bases from J; bases unmatched to any gene: 5. Per the germline V gene, CDR1 is WSHSY and CDR2 is SAAADI. CDR3: CASRGTGRNNEQFF. The CDR3 DNA sequence: TGCGCCAGCAGAGGGACAGGGCGCAACAATGAGCAGTTCTTC.

This clonotype was found a few times. This sequence joins TRBV21-1 and TRBJ2-7; the table's D call of TRBD2 was not tested on the DNA. TRBV21-1 is a recognized pseudogene. The CDR3 covers 18 residues. The CDR3 here is CASGNTGLAGVSAYEQYV. CDR3 nucleotide sequence: TGTGCCAGCGGAAACACGGGACTAGCGGGAGTTAGCGCCTACGAGCAGTACGTC.

This clonotype has a handful of counts. The CDR3 coding sequence is TGTGCCAGCAGTGAAGCAGCACGGGACGAGCAGTACGTC. Translation gives CASSEAARDEQYV. The gene calls are TRBV6-1 and TRBJ2-7; D is unclear. The CDR3 covers 13 residues. CDR1 and CDR2 (germline): MNHNS, SASEGT. V lost 0 bases, J lost 5 bases, and 8 bases lay in between.

This clonotype was picked up a small number of times. The germline gene is not matched at one end of the junction; a read error may be the cause. The chain combines TRBV4-2 with TRBJ2-2, with 10 bases that match TRBD2. This CDR3 is 18 amino acids long. CDR1 is LGHNA, CDR2 YNFKEQ, per germline. CDR3 residues: CASSQESSGGAGTGELFF. Here the CDR3 DNA reads TGTGCCAGTAGCCAAGAGTCCAGCGGGGGGGCGGGCACCGGGGAGCTGTTTTTT.

This sequence joins TRBV20-1 and TRBJ2-7; 11 bases agree with TRBD1. V was clipped by 5 bases and J by 7 bases; unmatched bases: 4. The CDR3 runs to 12 residues. CDR1 and CDR2 from the germline V gene are DFQATT and SNEGSKA (reference sequence). The CDR3 sequence: CSAHRDRGEQYV. CDR3 in DNA: TGCAGTGCTCACCGGGACAGGGGGGAGCAGTACGTC.

In this sample, this clonotype turned up a few times. This chain links TRBV6-1 with TRBJ2-5, with TRBD1 identical over 10 bases. With V trimmed by 3 bases and J by 6 bases, 4 bases remained unmatched. CDR1 and CDR2 (germline): MNHNS, SASEGT. The CDR3 is 14 residues long. CDR3 DNA: TGTGCCAGCAGTGAGACAGGGGGCTCAAAGACCCAGTACTTC. Translating it yields CASSETGGSKTQYF.

This clonotype has at least ten counts. J is TRBJ2-1 and V is TRBV20-1; D uncertain. The ends were cut back, 4 bases at V and 7 bases at J, with 5 bases in the middle. Germline V gives CDR1 DFQATT, CDR2 SNEGSKA (reference sequence). The CDR3 loop spans 10 amino acids. The CDR3 loop is CSAKRNEQFF. CDR3 DNA: TGCAGTGCTAAACGGAATGAGCAGTTCTTC.

V is TRBV12-3 or TRBV12-4 and J is TRBJ2-2; D is uncertain. This CDR3 spans 15 amino acids. The germline V and J ends were trimmed by 6 bases and 1 base, with 12 bases remaining between them. The CDR3 DNA sequence: TGTGCCAGCAGCCCTCCCCCACAGAACACCGGGGAGCTGTTTTTT. Translated: CASSPPPQNTGELFF.

The CDR3: CSASRGVSYNEQFF. The CDR3 nucleotides read TGCAGTGCTAGTAGGGGGGTCTCCTACAATGAGCAGTTCTTC. This chain links TRBV20-1 with TRBJ2-1; D is possibly TRBD1 or TRBD2 (6 bases each). V was clipped by 3 bases and J by 0 bases, with 9 bases between them. Germline V gene sequence: CDR1 DFQATT, CDR2 SNEGSKA (reference sequence). The CDR3 contains 14 residues.

The CDR3 here is CASSETGRNTEAFF. DNA of the CDR3: TGTGCCAGCTCAGAGACAGGTCGGAACACTGAAGCTTTCTTT. The rearrangement uses TRBV18 and TRBJ1-1; D is possibly TRBD1 (6 bases). Trimming left V 5 bases short and J 1 base short, with 11 bases between. The CDR3 runs 14 residues. CDR1 and CDR2 (germline): KGHSH, LQKENI.

The V call is TRBV12-3 or TRBV12-4, the J call TRBJ2-3, with 8 bases that match TRBD2. This CDR3 contains 13 residues. After removal of 7 bases from V and 4 bases from J, the junction contained 4 bases not matched to a gene. This CDR3 reads CASTPGLADTQYF. CDR3 coding DNA: TGTGCCAGCACCCCGGGACTAGCAGATACGCAGTATTTT.

This clonotype was found a few times. V gene TRBV15 combines with J gene TRBJ1-4; D is unresolved. CDR1 is LNHNV and CDR2 is YYDKDF in the germline V gene (reference sequence). CDR3 length: 13 residues. Trimming took off 0 bases at V and 7 bases at J, with 6 bases between the two ends. The DNA of the CDR3 is TGTGCCACCAGCAGAGATCACAGTGAAAAACTGTTTTTT. Protein sequence: CATSRDHSEKLFF.

The chain recombines TRBV2 with TRBJ1-3; no clear D. Per the germline V gene, CDR1 is SNHLY and CDR2 is FYNNEI. The germline V and J ends were trimmed by 2 bases and 0 bases, with 8 bases remaining between them. CDR3 length: 15 residues. The CDR3 sequence is CASSETGDSGNTIYF. The CDR3 DNA sequence: TGTGCCAGCAGTGAAACGGGCGACTCTGGAAACACCATATATTTT.

The genes are TRBV7-9 and TRBJ2-1; no definite D call. The CDR3 loop spans 14 amino acids. The V and J ends lost 1 base and 3 bases respectively, with 7 bases between them. CDR1 and CDR2 (germline): SEHNR, FQNEAQ (reference sequence). This CDR3 reads CASSLEQIYNEQFF. The CDR3 coding sequence is TGTGCCAGCAGCTTAGAGCAGATCTACAATGAGCAGTTCTTC.

With respect to this clonotype: A junction boundary mismatches the germline segment, possibly from a read error. The chain carries TRBV11-2 and TRBJ2-1; D may be TRBD2 (7 bases). Looked up from germline, CDR1 is SGHAT and CDR2 is FQNNGV. The CDR3 consists of 13 residues. CDR3 loop: CASSLVPIAGAKF. The CDR3 DNA follows: TGTGCCAGCAGCTTAGTTCCTATTGCGGGGGCTAAATTC.

The chain employs TRBV9 and TRBJ2-3; no reliable D call. CDR3 length: 14 residues. Trimming pared 4 bases from V and 8 bases from J, leaving 17 bases between. CDR1 and CDR2 from the germline V gene are SGDLS and YYNGEE. CDR3 sequence (DNA): TGTGCCAGCAGCATCAGTAGTGCCCCTGGTACGCAGTATTTT. Translated: CASSISSAPGTQYF.

The CDR3 DNA follows: TGTGCCAGCAGCTTTGGGGGGGTTGATTCACCCCTCCACTTT. Amino acids: CASSFGGVDSPLHF. The chain recombines TRBV11-2 with TRBJ1-6; D might be TRBD1 (5 bases). Deletions cut 3 bases from V and 8 bases from J, with 11 bases between. Germline V gene sequence: CDR1 SGHAT, CDR2 FQNNGV. The CDR3 spans 14 residues.

In this sample, this clonotype turned up a few times. The rearrangement links TRBV11-2 to TRBJ2-2; TRBD2 agrees at 7 bases. There are 18 residues in the CDR3. Looked up from germline, CDR1 is SGHAT and CDR2 is FQNNGV. V was pared by 1 base and J by 4 bases, with 12 bases of the junction left unmatched. The CDR3 region has the DNA TGTGCCAGCAGCTTAGTAGGGGCTAGCGGTCCCGGCACCGGGGAGCTGTTTTTT. Its protein product is CASSLVGASGPGTGELFF.